This T cell receptor (beta chain) was identified in a study of neoadjuvant nivolumab and ipilimumab in lung cancer. For the study at large: Patients got nivolumab 3 mg/kg on days 1, 15 and 29; combination added ipilimumab 1 mg/kg day 1. General study findings and limits: Higher pretherapy blood TCR richness went with higher resected-tumor richness. Compared with tumor-adjacent uninvolved lung, resected tumors showed greater richness and clonality. From pretherapy to surgery, tumor richness and clonality rose with dual therapy.

Note on this clone: Its antigen is currently unknown.

Libraries were prepared by immunoSEQ multiplex PCR; TCRdb keeps only in-frame clonotypes and omits some of them. The sample holds tens of thousands of clones, around 88% seen once. The germline gives CDR1 MGHRA, CDR2 YSYEKL. Trimming pared 2 bases from V and 9 bases from J, leaving 11 bases between. The CDR3 is made up of 13 amino acids. This TCR derives from an adult with non-small cell lung cancer. Some clones in this sample may be carry-over from other donors' samples. Sequencing used blood, obtained before neoadjuvant nivolumab, alone or with ipilimumab. The rearrangement uses TRBV4-1 and TRBJ2-1; D is uncertain. The CDR3: CASSQPEWLEQFF. The CDR3 DNA sequence: TGCGCCAGCAGCCAACCAGAGTGGCTTGAGCAGTTCTTC.